The 20 T cell receptor beta chains below come from one sample, sequenced in a study of T cell repertoires in cytomegalovirus infection. TCRdb passed the reads through MiXCR, listing each CDR3 protein once. The sample includes fewer than 550,000 distinct CDR3 sequences, approximately 31% of them seen just once. Sequencing was done on a sample of PBMCs. These receptor sequences come from a human donor in good health (CMV status not recorded). Some clones in this sample may be carry-over from other donors' samples.

The chain uses TRBV29-1 and TRBJ2-2, with 8 bases lining up with TRBD1. Germline loops: CDR1 SQVTM, CDR2 ANQGSEA. With V trimmed by 6 bases and J by 3 bases, 6 bases remained unmatched. CDR3 length: 14 amino acids. The CDR3 spells CSVSGTGYTGELFF. The CDR3 nucleotides read TGCAGCGTCTCCGGGACAGGCTACACCGGGGAGCTGTTTTTT.

This clonotype was observed a handful of times. The chain couples TRBV6-6 to TRBJ2-4; TRBD2 agrees at 14 bases. Germline trimming cut 6 bases from V and 0 bases from J; bases unmatched to any gene: 13. CDR3 length equals 20 residues. Per the germline V gene, CDR1 is MNHNY and CDR2 is SVGAGI (reference sequence). CDR3 in amino acids: CASRETEGLAGALAKNIQYF. CDR3 bases: TGTGCCAGCAGGGAGACAGAGGGACTAGCGGGGGCCTTAGCCAAAAACATTCAGTACTTC.

V usage is TRBV3-1 and J usage is TRBJ1-1; no reliable D call. The length of the CDR3 is 18 residues. Germline V gene data show CDR1 as LGHDT and CDR2 as YNNKEL (reference sequence). V was trimmed by 0 bases and J by 1 base, leaving 18 bases between them. The CDR3 DNA reads TGTGCCAGCAGCCAAGAAAGTAGGCAGACCCTAAGGAACACTGAAGCTTTCTTT. Translated, it gives CASSQESRQTLRNTEAFF.

In this sample, this clonotype turned up a few times. This chain uses TRBV20-1 with TRBJ2-1; the match to TRBD2 covers 9 bases. This CDR3 comprises 15 residues. Germline CDR1 and CDR2: DFQATT and SNEGSKA (reference sequence). V gave up 2 bases and J gave up 5 bases; unmatched junction bases: 7. CDR3 region: CSARSLAGQNNEQFF. The CDR3 DNA reads as TGCAGTGCTAGAAGCCTAGCGGGGCAGAACAATGAGCAGTTCTTC.

The rearrangement links TRBV7-9 to TRBJ1-1; D perhaps matches TRBD1 (6 bases). CDR3 length: 11 residues. The germline CDR1 and CDR2 sequences are SEHNR and FQNEAQ (reference sequence). The V end was cut by 5 bases, the J end by 10 bases, with 11 bases between. The CDR3 DNA is TGTGCCAGCAGCCCAAACAGGGTAGCTTTCTTT. The encoded protein is CASSPNRVAFF. The variable domain in full, completed from reference TRBV7-9 and TRBJ1-1, reads DTGVSQNPRHKITKRGQNVTFRCDPISEHNRLYWYRQTLGQGPEFLTYFQNEAQLEKSRLLSDRFSAERPKGSFSTLEIQRTEQGDSAMYLCASSPNRVAFFGQGTRLTVV.

Ten or more counts support this clonotype. The chain joins TRBV7-8 to TRBJ2-1, with 7 positions matching TRBD2. Trimming at V came to 2 bases and at J to 6 bases, leaving 7 bases not matched to a gene. Germline CDR1 is SGHVS and CDR2 is FQNEAQ. The CDR3 loop spans 15 amino acids. The CDR3 region is CASSLLGLSGNEQFF. DNA for the CDR3: TGTGCCAGCAGCTTATTGGGACTATCGGGCAATGAGCAGTTCTTC.

In its sample, this clonotype was seen once. This may stem from a read error, because a much larger clone lies one nucleotide away. The rearrangement links TRBV24-1 to TRBJ1-1; no clear D gene. Germline CDR1 KGHDR, CDR2 SFDVKD. The ends were cut back, 6 bases at V and 3 bases at J, with 16 bases in the middle. The CDR3 is 15 amino acids. The CDR3 reads CATSYSVGVDTEAFF. The CDR3 DNA sequence: TGTGCCACCAGTTATTCGGTGGGTGTAGACACTGAAGCTTTCTTT.

This clonotype showed up many times. The rearrangement links TRBV7-2 to TRBJ1-4; 9 nucleotides align to TRBD1. This CDR3 comprises 14 residues. Unmatched junction bases numbered 5, after V lost 5 bases and J lost 7 bases. CDR1 is SGHTA and CDR2 is FQGNSA in the germline V gene. The CDR3 DNA sequence: TGTGCCAGCAGCCCTGACAGGGGGAGTGAAAAACTGTTTTTT. It codes for CASSPDRGSEKLFF.

On this clonotype: A single base separates this from a much larger clone, so it may be a read error. The CDR3 carries no conserved terminal phenylalanine or tryptophan, so it likely arises from a read error. V and J are TRBV12-3 or TRBV12-4 and TRBJ1-5; 7 bases line up with TRBD1. V shed 1 base and J 7 bases; nucleotides not matched to a gene: 7. The length of the CDR3 is 15 residues. This CDR3 reads CASSLGAGGGQPQHC. CDR3 nucleotide sequence: TGTGCCAGCAGTTTAGGAGCAGGGGGTGGCCAGCCCCAGCATTGT.

This chain connects TRBV28 to TRBJ2-7; TRBD1 is a possible D gene (5 bases). Germline CDR1 is MDHEN and CDR2 is SYDVKM. The CDR3 length is 13 residues. V lost 6 bases, J lost 3 bases, and 12 bases lay in between. The CDR3 DNA is TGTGCCAGCAGCCGACTTGACAGCTACGAGCAGTACTTC. Protein: CASSRLDSYEQYF.

This clonotype was seen ten or more times. This chain joins TRBV7-6 and TRBJ2-1, with a weak D call TRBD2 (6 bases). The germline V gene encodes CDR1 SGHVS and CDR2 FNYEAQ. V was cut by 4 bases and J by 4 bases, with 17 bases left in between. This CDR3 spans 16 amino acids. CDR3 bases: TGTGCCAGCAGCTGGGACTCAGCGGTGGGTTACAATGAGCAGTTCTTC. It yields the protein CASSWDSAVGYNEQFF.

In its sample, this clonotype was seen a few times. The chain's CDR3 is CASSSGSAGEKLFF. The CDR3 DNA reads as TGTGCCAGCAGCTCTGGGTCCGCGGGGGAAAAACTGTTTTTT. The rearrangement joins TRBV7-2 to TRBJ1-4; the D is unclear. CDR1 is SGHTA and CDR2 is FQGNSA in the germline V gene. Trimming removed 4 bases from V and 8 bases from J, with 14 bases in between. CDR3 size: 14 residues.

The chain combines TRBV20-1 with TRBJ2-2, with 15 bases that match TRBD2. V lost 3 bases to trimming and J lost 8 bases; unmatched junction nucleotides: 10. The CDR3 is 17 amino acids. Germline CDR1 and CDR2: DFQATT and SNEGSKA (reference sequence). The CDR3 region has the DNA TGCAGTGCTAGCAACTTTGGGACTAGCGGGGGGTCTGGGGAGCTGTTTTTT. As protein: CSASNFGTSGGSGELFF.

As regards this clonotype: One junction end does not reproduce the germline sequence, and a read error may be involved. The CDR3 nucleotides read TGCGCCAGCAGCGAGACAGGGCATATGTACGAGCCGTACTTC. Protein: CASSETGHMYEPYF. This sequence joins TRBV10-2 and TRBJ2-7; TRBD1 matches 7 bases. The CDR3 has 14 residues. In germline, CDR1 is WSHSY, CDR2 SAAADI.

The V call is TRBV11-2, the J call TRBJ2-3; D remains ambiguous. CDR1 and CDR2 from the germline V gene are SGHAT and FQNNGV. V lost 2 bases to trimming and J lost 4 bases, with 10 bases between them. The CDR3 is made up of 14 amino acids. DNA of the CDR3: TGTGCCAGCAGCTTAAGCGCGAGGCCAGATACGCAGTATTTT. It translates to CASSLSARPDTQYF.

This clonotype has just a few counts. The chain carries TRBV2 and TRBJ1-6; 7 bases are a match to TRBD1. The CDR3 extends over 14 amino acids. V trimming: 5 bases; J trimming: 7 bases; junction bases outside the gene matches: 5. CDR1 is SNHLY and CDR2 is FYNNEI in the germline V gene. CDR3 DNA sequence: TGTGCCAGCAGTAGGGACAGCCCGAATTCACCCCTCCACTTT. Protein product: CASSRDSPNSPLHF. Using reference TRBV2 and TRBJ1-6 for the parts outside the CDR3, the full variable domain is EPEVTQTPSHQVTQMGQEVILRCVPISNHLYFYWYRQILGQKVEFLVSFYNNEISEKSEIFDDQFSVERPDGSNFTLKIRSTKLEDSAMYFCASSRDSPNSPLHFGNGTRLTVT.

This clonotype was seen a few times. CDR3 coding DNA: TGTGCCATCACCGATAGGGTAAATCAGCCCCAGCATTTT. Protein product: CAITDRVNQPQHF. V usage is TRBV10-3 and J usage is TRBJ1-5; D ambiguous. V was clipped by 7 bases and J by 4 bases, with 11 bases between them. The CDR3 runs 13 residues. CDR1 and CDR2 from the germline V gene are ENHRY and SYGVKD.

This clonotype was counted only a few times. J is TRBJ1-1 and V is TRBV27, with 7 bases that match TRBD1. The CDR3 totals 15 residues. V was pared by 5 bases and J by 7 bases, with 13 bases of the junction left unmatched. The germline V gene has CDR1 MNHEY and CDR2 SMNVEV (reference sequence). CDR3 region: CASSPGMGQSNEAFF. The DNA of the CDR3 is TGTGCCAGCAGTCCAGGGATGGGACAGTCTAATGAAGCTTTCTTT.

This clonotype was detected a few times. V gene TRBV25-1 combines with J gene TRBJ1-4, with TRBD1 matching 7 bases. Losses at the gene ends were 0 bases for V and 8 bases for J; bases not matched to a gene: 6. The CDR3 totals 15 residues. Germline V gene sequence: CDR1 MGHDK, CDR2 SYGVNS. CDR3: CASSEYKGAEEKLFF. DNA of the CDR3: TGTGCCAGCAGTGAATATAAGGGGGCGGAGGAAAAACTGTTTTTT.

This clonotype was seen only a few times. V and J are TRBV7-9 and TRBJ2-5; D might be TRBD1 (5 bases). CDR1 SEHNR and CDR2 FQNEAQ come from the germline V gene (reference sequence). This CDR3 region has 17 residues. Trimming removed 0 bases from V and 5 bases from J, with 19 bases in between. The CDR3 loop is CASSLALADNFGETQYF. Written as DNA, the CDR3 is TGTGCCAGCAGCTTAGCTTTGGCGGACAACTTCGGGGAGACCCAGTACTTC.